A selection of T cell receptor beta chains follows, all from one sample in a study of T cell changes during pregnancy in multiple sclerosis. Generated by immunoSEQ multiplex PCR, the TCRdb table keeps only in-frame clones and is missing some. The repertoire holds 25,000 to 30,000 clones, roughly 89% seen once, with about 0.58% in the top ten. Here the sequenced sample was CD4+ T cells from peripheral blood mononuclear cells, taken in the first trimester of pregnancy. The receptors originated from a female donor in good health, enrolled as a control in a pregnancy study. The CDR3 runs from the conserved cysteine through the conserved F or W. The D gene is left open where the match is weak. Size tells how often a clone was seen (once, few, many) or the class of an expanded clone, and some rows leave it out.

v_call: TRBV7-9
clone_size: -
d_call: -
j_call: TRBJ2-1
cdr3_nt: TGTGCCAGCAGCTTAGACAGTTACAATGAGCAGTTCTTC
cdr3_aa: CASSLDSYNEQFF

v_call: TRBV7-2
clone_size: -
d_call: TRBD1
j_call: TRBJ1-2
cdr3_nt: TGTGCCAGCAGCTTAGCTACAGGGGCATCCTATGGCTACACCTTC
cdr3_aa: CASSLATGASYGYTF

v_call: TRBV2
clone_size: -
d_call: -
j_call: TRBJ2-6
cdr3_nt: TGTGCCAGCAGTGAACAGGGTGGGGCCAACGTCCTGACTTTC
cdr3_aa: CASSEQGGANVLTF

v_call: TRBV6-1
clone_size: -
d_call: -
j_call: TRBJ1-5
cdr3_nt: TGTGCCAGCAGTGGCGACAAGGGGAACAATCAGCCCCAGCATTTT
cdr3_aa: CASSGDKGNNQPQHF

v_call: TRBV4-1
clone_size: -
d_call: -
j_call: TRBJ2-5
cdr3_nt: TGCGCCAGCAGCCAAGAGATACGGTTTCAAGAGACCCAGTACTTC
cdr3_aa: CASSQEIRFQETQYF

v_call: TRBV14
clone_size: -
d_call: TRBD2
j_call: TRBJ2-7
cdr3_nt: TGTGCCAGCAGCCAAGTTTGGGCGGGGGTCGGCGAGCAGTACTTC
cdr3_aa: CASSQVWAGVGEQYF

v_call: TRBV6-6
clone_size: -
d_call: -
j_call: TRBJ1-2
cdr3_nt: TGTGCCAGCAGTTACGGCACTAACTATGGCTACACCTTC
cdr3_aa: CASSYGTNYGYTF

v_call: TRBV6-1
clone_size: -
d_call: -
j_call: TRBJ1-5
cdr3_nt: TGTGCCAGCAGAGCCGGGGGTAGCAATCAGCCCCAGCATTTT
cdr3_aa: CASRAGGSNQPQHF

v_call: TRBV5-8
clone_size: once
d_call: TRBD2
j_call: TRBJ2-7
cdr3_nt: TGTGCCAGCAGCAAACTAGCGGTGGCTCCCTACGAGCAGTACTTC
cdr3_aa: CASSKLAVAPYEQYF

v_call: TRBV19
clone_size: -
d_call: -
j_call: TRBJ1-1
cdr3_nt: TGTGCCAGTGGGACCCCGGGGGGCACTGAAGCTTTCTTT
cdr3_aa: CASGTPGGTEAFF

v_call: TRBV6-1
clone_size: -
d_call: TRBD2
j_call: TRBJ2-7
cdr3_nt: TGTGCCAGCAGTCAGGGAGGGGAGTTCGGCGAGCAGTACTTC
cdr3_aa: CASSQGGEFGEQYF

v_call: TRBV7-2
clone_size: once
d_call: TRBD1
j_call: TRBJ1-2
cdr3_nt: TGTGCCAGCAGCTTAGCCCCGACATCCTCCGGGACAGCCACCTATGGCTACACCTTC
cdr3_aa: CASSLAPTSSGTATYGYTF

v_call: TRBV5-1
clone_size: -
d_call: TRBD1
j_call: TRBJ2-5
cdr3_nt: TGCGCCAGCAGCTTAACCGAGACAGGGAATGGAGAGACCCAGTACTTC
cdr3_aa: CASSLTETGNGETQYF

v_call: TRBV2
clone_size: -
d_call: TRBD1
j_call: TRBJ2-5
cdr3_nt: TGTGCCAGCAGGGACAGGAAAGAGACCCAGTACTTC
cdr3_aa: CASRDRKETQYF

v_call: TRBV28
clone_size: -
d_call: -
j_call: TRBJ1-1
cdr3_nt: TGTGCCAGCCGACAGGATCGGACCCCGAACACTGAAGCTTTCTTT
cdr3_aa: CASRQDRTPNTEAFF

v_call: TRBV2
clone_size: -
d_call: -
j_call: TRBJ2-5
cdr3_nt: TGTGCCAGCACCGGGATCAACCTTATTAGAGAGACCCAGTACTTC
cdr3_aa: CASTGINLIRETQYF

v_call: TRBV19
clone_size: -
d_call: -
j_call: TRBJ2-3
cdr3_nt: TGTGCCAGTAGTTCCATCAATCGGGGGAGCACAGATACGCAGTATTTT
cdr3_aa: CASSSINRGSTDTQYF

v_call: TRBV6-1
clone_size: -
d_call: -
j_call: TRBJ1-6
cdr3_nt: TGTGCCAGCAGTGAAGTAATGGGGGGATCGTCATATAATTCACCCCTCCACTTT
cdr3_aa: CASSEVMGGSSYNSPLHF

v_call: TRBV2
clone_size: -
d_call: -
j_call: TRBJ2-7
cdr3_nt: TGTGCCAGCAGTGAATCCCTTGGGGCAGTACCCTACGAGCAGTACTTC
cdr3_aa: CASSESLGAVPYEQYF

v_call: TRBV5-1
clone_size: -
d_call: -
j_call: TRBJ2-7
cdr3_nt: TGCGCCAGCAGCTCCCGGAATGGAATGGAGGTCGAGCAGTACTTC
cdr3_aa: CASSSRNGMEVEQYF

v_call: TRBV18
clone_size: -
d_call: TRBD2
j_call: TRBJ2-2
cdr3_nt: TGTGCCAGCTCGCAGGGAGCGGGAGGAAGCACCGGGGAGCTGTTTTTT
cdr3_aa: CASSQGAGGSTGELFF

v_call: TRBV7-9
clone_size: once
d_call: -
j_call: TRBJ2-7
cdr3_nt: TGTGCCAGCAGCTTTCGCGGCTACGAGCAGTACTTC
cdr3_aa: CASSFRGYEQYF

v_call: TRBV6-5
clone_size: -
d_call: -
j_call: TRBJ2-3
cdr3_nt: TGTGCCAGCAGGAGGGCTAGCGGCACAGATACGCAGTATTTT
cdr3_aa: CASRRASGTDTQYF

v_call: TRBV19
clone_size: -
d_call: -
j_call: TRBJ2-7
cdr3_nt: TGTGCCAGTCGGCGCAACGGGGCCTACGAGCAGTACTTC
cdr3_aa: CASRRNGAYEQYF

v_call: TRBV11-1
clone_size: once
d_call: -
j_call: TRBJ2-5
cdr3_nt: TGTGCCAGCAGCTACTTCAGGGCCACCCGGACCCAGTACTTC
cdr3_aa: CASSYFRATRTQYF

v_call: TRBV5-1
clone_size: -
d_call: -
j_call: TRBJ2-7
cdr3_nt: TGCGCCAGCAGACTGGAAGACTTAGCGGAGTACGAGCAGTACTTC
cdr3_aa: CASRLEDLAEYEQYF

v_call: TRBV6-1
clone_size: -
d_call: TRBD2
j_call: TRBJ2-1
cdr3_nt: TGTGCCAGCAGCCCGGGACTAGACTACAATGAGCAGTTCTTC
cdr3_aa: CASSPGLDYNEQFF

v_call: TRBV7-2
clone_size: -
d_call: -
j_call: TRBJ1-5
cdr3_nt: TGTGCCAGCAGCTCCCAACATGATCAGCCCCAGCATTTT
cdr3_aa: CASSSQHDQPQHF

v_call: TRBV5-6
clone_size: -
d_call: -
j_call: TRBJ2-2
cdr3_nt: TGTGCCAGCATCGGGACCGGGGAGCTGTTTTTT
cdr3_aa: CASIGTGELFF

v_call: TRBV2
clone_size: -
d_call: TRBD2
j_call: TRBJ2-1
cdr3_nt: TGTGCCAGCAGGATGGGGGAGGGTAATGAGCAGTTCTTC
cdr3_aa: CASRMGEGNEQFF

v_call: TRBV7-2
clone_size: -
d_call: TRBD1
j_call: TRBJ2-7
cdr3_nt: TGTGCCAGCAGCCCGGACAGGGGATACATGGACGAGCAGTACTTC
cdr3_aa: CASSPDRGYMDEQYF

v_call: TRBV7-9
clone_size: -
d_call: -
j_call: TRBJ2-1
cdr3_nt: TGTGCCAGCAGCCCCCCCGTGATTCACCATCAGGGTTCCTACAATGAGCAGTTCTTC
cdr3_aa: CASSPPVIHHQGSYNEQFF

v_call: TRBV15
clone_size: -
d_call: TRBD2
j_call: TRBJ2-3
cdr3_nt: TGTGCCACCAGCAGAGATCGGAGGGGAGGGTCAGATACGCAGTATTTT
cdr3_aa: CATSRDRRGGSDTQYF

v_call: TRBV7-2
clone_size: -
d_call: -
j_call: TRBJ2-3
cdr3_nt: TGTGCCAGCAGCTTTCCTGCGGGAACAAACACAGATACGCAGTATTTT
cdr3_aa: CASSFPAGTNTDTQYF

v_call: TRBV1
clone_size: -
d_call: -
j_call: TRBJ1-4
cdr3_nt: TGCACCAGCAGCCAAGATCGGGCGGACAGGGAGCCGGCAACTAATGAAAAACTGTTTTTT
cdr3_aa: CTSSQDRADREPATNEKLFF

v_call: TRBV28
clone_size: -
d_call: -
j_call: TRBJ2-1
cdr3_nt: TGTGCCAGCAGTTCGGCGGATGAGCAGTTCTTC
cdr3_aa: CASSSADEQFF

v_call: TRBV28
clone_size: -
d_call: -
j_call: TRBJ2-3
cdr3_nt: TGTGCCAGCAGTTTATCAGGGACTAGCACAGATACGCAGTATTTT
cdr3_aa: CASSLSGTSTDTQYF

v_call: TRBV28
clone_size: few
d_call: -
j_call: TRBJ1-2
cdr3_nt: TGTGCCAGCAGTCCGACCTTTGGGACAGGCTACACCTTC
cdr3_aa: CASSPTFGTGYTF

v_call: TRBV6-4
clone_size: -
d_call: -
j_call: TRBJ2-3
cdr3_nt: TGTGCCAGCAGCCAATTGACAGTCACTACGCAGTATTTT
cdr3_aa: CASSQLTVTTQYF

v_call: TRBV7-3
clone_size: -
d_call: -
j_call: TRBJ2-2
cdr3_nt: TGTGCCAGCAGCTTATACGGGGGGGAGCTGTTTTTT
cdr3_aa: CASSLYGGELFF

v_call: TRBV5-1
clone_size: -
d_call: -
j_call: TRBJ2-7
cdr3_nt: TGCGCCAGCAGCTCGTCGAGGATCCCCTACGAGCAGTACTTC
cdr3_aa: CASSSSRIPYEQYF

v_call: TRBV19
clone_size: -
d_call: -
j_call: TRBJ2-5
cdr3_nt: TGTGCCAGTAGTCGGCGGAGGGAAACCCAAGAGACCCAGTACTTC
cdr3_aa: CASSRRRETQETQYF

v_call: TRBV9
clone_size: -
d_call: TRBD2
j_call: TRBJ2-1
cdr3_nt: TGTGCCAGCAGCCTTACTAGCGGGAGGAGGCAGTTCTTC
cdr3_aa: CASSLTSGRRQFF

v_call: TRBV2
clone_size: -
d_call: -
j_call: TRBJ2-7
cdr3_nt: TGTGCCAGCAGTGTACAGGGTAACGACGAGCGGTACTTC
cdr3_aa: CASSVQGNDERYF

v_call: TRBV5-4
clone_size: -
d_call: TRBD1
j_call: TRBJ1-2
cdr3_nt: TGTGCCAGCAGCTCGGACAGGGAGCAGGTGGCTAACTATGGCTACACCTTC
cdr3_aa: CASSSDREQVANYGYTF

v_call: TRBV2
clone_size: -
d_call: TRBD1
j_call: TRBJ1-2
cdr3_nt: TGTGCCAGCAGTGGACAGGGGCCCGAATATGGCTACACCTTC
cdr3_aa: CASSGQGPEYGYTF

v_call: TRBV15
clone_size: -
d_call: -
j_call: TRBJ2-2
cdr3_nt: TGTGCCACCAGCAGGGGCTACACCGGGGAGCTGTTTTTT
cdr3_aa: CATSRGYTGELFF

v_call: TRBV7-2
clone_size: once
d_call: TRBD1
j_call: TRBJ1-6
cdr3_nt: TGTGCCAGCAGCCGGGAGAGGGACAGGTATTCACCCCTCCACTTT
cdr3_aa: CASSRERDRYSPLHF